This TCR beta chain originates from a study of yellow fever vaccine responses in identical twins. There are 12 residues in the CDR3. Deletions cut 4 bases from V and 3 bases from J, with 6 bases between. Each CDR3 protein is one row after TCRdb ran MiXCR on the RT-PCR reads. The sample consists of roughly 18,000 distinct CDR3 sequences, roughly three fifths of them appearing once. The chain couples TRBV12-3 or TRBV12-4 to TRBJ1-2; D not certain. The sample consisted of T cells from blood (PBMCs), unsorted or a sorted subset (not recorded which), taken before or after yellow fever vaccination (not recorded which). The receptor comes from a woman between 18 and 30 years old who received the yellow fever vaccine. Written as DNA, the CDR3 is TGTGCCAGCAGTTCGGGGTACTATGGCTACACCTTC. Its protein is CASSSGYYGYTF.